The 8 T cell receptor beta chains below come from one sample, sequenced in a study of low-dose radiotherapy and immunotherapy resistance in tumors. Time point described: before trial treatment. Amplification of TCRs used a constant-region primer and V-primer adapter for about 19 PCR cycles. MiXCR, applied by TCRdb to the reads, yields one record per CDR3 protein. Among about 46,000 distinct CDR3 sequences listed, 12% were seen once. Sample: PBMCs, taken before treatment. The receptors shown here come from a female donor with ovarian cancer.

This clonotype was detected ten times or more. The CDR3 DNA is TGTGCCAGCGGAGATGGAGGTCAAGCTTTCTTT. Translation gives CASGDGGQAFF. The chain joins TRBV12-3 or TRBV12-4 to TRBJ1-1; D is uncertain. There are 11 residues in the CDR3. V was cut by 8 bases and J by 9 bases, with 13 bases left in between.

This clonotype has ten or more counts. The genes are TRBV20-1 and TRBJ2-2; no reliable D call. CDR1 and CDR2 (germline): DFQATT, SNEGSKA (reference sequence). V was shortened by 5 bases and J by 0 bases, with 16 bases between the two germline ends. The CDR3 runs 16 residues. The CDR3 coding sequence is TGCAGTGCTCGACCCGGACGGCACGCGAACACCGGGGAGCTGTTTTTT. Amino acids: CSARPGRHANTGELFF.

This clonotype has just a few counts. This sequence joins TRBV6-1 and TRBJ2-7; D unresolved. Germline CDR1 MNHNS, CDR2 SASEGT. The CDR3 is 15 amino acids. Trimming removed 0 bases at V and 2 bases at J, with 11 bases between. The CDR3 sequence: CASSEAGLGTYEQYF. CDR3 nucleotide sequence: TGTGCCAGCAGTGAAGCGGGCCTTGGGACCTACGAGCAGTACTTC.

CDR3 in DNA: TGTGCCAGCTTAGGTCAACCTTACGAGCAGTACTTC. The encoded protein is CASLGQPYEQYF. The chain recombines TRBV7-8 with TRBJ2-7; D uncertain. The CDR3 is 12 residues long. Trimming cost V 8 bases and J 4 bases, with 12 bases left between them. Per the germline V gene, CDR1 is SGHVS and CDR2 is FQNEAQ.

This clonotype showed up just a few times. The chain employs TRBV11-1 and TRBJ2-2, with D tentatively TRBD1 (6 bases). This CDR3 region has 16 residues. Trimming pared 6 bases from V and 5 bases from J, leaving 19 bases between. CDR1 and CDR2 from the germline V gene are SGHAT and FQDESV (reference sequence). The CDR3 region is CASRGPGHKTTGELFF. In DNA, the CDR3 is TGTGCCAGCAGGGGGCCGGGACACAAGACGACCGGGGAGCTGTTTTTT.

This clonotype was detected many times. The rearrangement joins TRBV28 to TRBJ2-3; TRBD1 agrees at 7 bases. CDR1 is MDHEN, CDR2 SYDVKM, per germline. V was pared by 6 bases and J by 2 bases, with 14 bases of the junction left unmatched. The CDR3 consists of 17 residues. CDR3 amino acids: CASSPPRQGPYTDTQYF. For the CDR3, the DNA is TGTGCCAGCAGCCCCCCTCGACAGGGCCCTTACACAGATACGCAGTATTTT.

This clonotype was counted many times. This chain links TRBV6-6 with TRBJ1-2; no clear D. The germline V gene encodes CDR1 MNHNY and CDR2 SVGAGI (reference sequence). V was trimmed by 8 bases and J by 0 bases, leaving 13 bases between them. The length of the CDR3 is 14 residues. In nucleotides, the CDR3 is TGTGCCAGCTCCCCCTTCGGGACTAACTATGGCTACACCTTC. It yields the protein CASSPFGTNYGYTF.

The table lists this clonotype with many counts. This rearrangement joins TRBV9 to TRBJ2-5; 8 nucleotides agree with TRBD2. Per germline, CDR1 SGDLS and CDR2 YYNGEE. This CDR3 has 15 amino acids. J lost 4 bases, V lost 0 bases, and 5 bases had no gene match. The DNA of the CDR3 is TGTGCCAGCAGCGTAGCGGGGGGGGCAGGAGAGACCCAGTACTTC. Protein: CASSVAGGAGETQYF.